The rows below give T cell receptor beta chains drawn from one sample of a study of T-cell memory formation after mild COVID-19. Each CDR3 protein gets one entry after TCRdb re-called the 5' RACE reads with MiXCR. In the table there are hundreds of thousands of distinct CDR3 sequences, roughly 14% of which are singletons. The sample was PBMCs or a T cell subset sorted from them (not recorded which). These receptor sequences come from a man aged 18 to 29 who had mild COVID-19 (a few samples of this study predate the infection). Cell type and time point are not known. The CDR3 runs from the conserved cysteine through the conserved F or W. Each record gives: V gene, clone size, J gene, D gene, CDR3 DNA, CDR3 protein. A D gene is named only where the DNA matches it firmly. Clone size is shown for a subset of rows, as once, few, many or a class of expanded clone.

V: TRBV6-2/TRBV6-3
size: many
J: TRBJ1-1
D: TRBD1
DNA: TGTGCCAGCAGCCGCCAGGGGGTCACTGAAGCTTTCTTT
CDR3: CASSRQGVTEAFF

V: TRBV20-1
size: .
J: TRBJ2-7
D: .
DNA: TGCAGTGCTCCTCGGACTGGAGCCTACGAGCAGTACTTC
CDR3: CSAPRTGAYEQYF

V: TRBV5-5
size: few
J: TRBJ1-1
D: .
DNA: TGTGCCAGCAGCTTTTACAGAGCCCCGCCCACTGAAGCTTTCTTT
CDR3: CASSFYRAPPTEAFF

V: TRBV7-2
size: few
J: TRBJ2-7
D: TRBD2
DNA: TGTGCCAGCAGCTTCAGGCTAGCGGGGGGGCGGGTCCAGTACGAGCAGTACTTC
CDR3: CASSFRLAGGRVQYEQYF

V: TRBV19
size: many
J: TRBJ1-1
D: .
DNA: TGTGCCAGTCTAAACTTTGCAGGGTTGGGGAACACTGAAGCTTTCTTT
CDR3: CASLNFAGLGNTEAFF

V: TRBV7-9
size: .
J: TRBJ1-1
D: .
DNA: TGTGCCAGCAGCAGACCGGGGCCAGGCACTGAAGCTTTCTTT
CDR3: CASSRPGPGTEAFF

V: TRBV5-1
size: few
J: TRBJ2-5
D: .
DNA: TGCGCCAGCAGCTTTGATGACCAAGAGACCCAGTACTTC
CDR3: CASSFDDQETQYF

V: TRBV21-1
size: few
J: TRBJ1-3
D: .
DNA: TGTGCCAGCAGCAAGGAGGGTTCGGATATCTCTGGAAACACCATATATTTT
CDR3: CASSKEGSDISGNTIYF

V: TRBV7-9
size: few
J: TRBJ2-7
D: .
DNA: TGTGCCAGCAGCCCCGGACTCACAAGTCGGTACTTC
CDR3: CASSPGLTSRYF

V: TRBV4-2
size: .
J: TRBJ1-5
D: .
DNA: TGTGCCAGCAGCCAGGGGAAGTCCCAGCATTTT
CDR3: CASSQGKSQHF

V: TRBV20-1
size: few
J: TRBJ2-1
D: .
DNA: TGCAGTGCTAGAGGACTTCATTTAAGCCACGGGCAGTTCTTC
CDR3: CSARGLHLSHGQFF

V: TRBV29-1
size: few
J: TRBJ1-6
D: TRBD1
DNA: TGCAGCGTTTCGGGACAGGGCGTCGGTTCACCCCTCCACTTT
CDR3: CSVSGQGVGSPLHF

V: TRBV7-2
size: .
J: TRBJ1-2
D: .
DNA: TGTGCCAGCAGCACGACGGGGCGGGGGCCCTATGGCTACACCTTC
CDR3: CASSTTGRGPYGYTF

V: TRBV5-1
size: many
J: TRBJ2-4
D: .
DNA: TGCGCCAGCAGCGTGGGGGTAGGAACCAAAAACATTCAGTACTTC
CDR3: CASSVGVGTKNIQYF

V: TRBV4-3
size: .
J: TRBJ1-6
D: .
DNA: TGCGCCAGCAGCCAACAAGGACCCTTAGAAGGGTCACCCCTCCACTTT
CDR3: CASSQQGPLEGSPLHF

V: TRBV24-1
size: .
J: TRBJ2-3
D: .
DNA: TGTGCCACCAGGGATGATATCACAGATACGCAGTATTTT
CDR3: CATRDDITDTQYF

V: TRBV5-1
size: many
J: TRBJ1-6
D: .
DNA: TGCGCCAGCCGAACAGGGTCGAATTCACCCCTCCACTTT
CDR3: CASRTGSNSPLHF

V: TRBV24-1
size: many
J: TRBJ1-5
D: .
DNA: TGTGCCACCAGTGAGGCGGGGTGGGATCAGCCCCAGCATTTT
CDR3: CATSEAGWDQPQHF

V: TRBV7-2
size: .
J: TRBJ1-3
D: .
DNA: TGTGCCAGCGAACTTTGGTCGGGGGGAAACACCATATATTTT
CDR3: CASELWSGGNTIYF

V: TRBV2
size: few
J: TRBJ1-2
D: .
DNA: TGTGCCAGCAGTTGGGATGGCTACACCTTC
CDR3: CASSWDGYTF

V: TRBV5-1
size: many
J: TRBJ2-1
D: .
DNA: TGCGCCAGCAAGATGGAGGGGGTTTCCTACAATGAGCAGTTCTTC
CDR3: CASKMEGVSYNEQFF

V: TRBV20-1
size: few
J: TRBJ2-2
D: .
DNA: TGCAGTGCCGATGGCGAAAATGGGAACACCGGGGAGCTGTTTTTT
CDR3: CSADGENGNTGELFF

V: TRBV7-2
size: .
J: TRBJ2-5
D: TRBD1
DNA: TGTGCCAGCAGCCCGCGACAGGGGATGGGGACCCAGTACTTC
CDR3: CASSPRQGMGTQYF

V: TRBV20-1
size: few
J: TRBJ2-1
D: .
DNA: TGCAGTGCTAGTAAGCCAGGGTCCAACAATGAGCAGTTCTTC
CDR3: CSASKPGSNNEQFF

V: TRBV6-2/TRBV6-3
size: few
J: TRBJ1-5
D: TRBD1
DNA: TGTGCCAGCGTCAATATCGGACAGGGGGCCCAGCCCCAGCATTTT
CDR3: CASVNIGQGAQPQHF

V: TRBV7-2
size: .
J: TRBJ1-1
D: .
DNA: TGTGCCAGCAGCACCCGACAGGACCGTGAAGCTTTCTTT
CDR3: CASSTRQDREAFF

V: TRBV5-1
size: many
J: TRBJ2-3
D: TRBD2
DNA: TGCGCCAGCAGCTTTCACGGACTAGCGGGGGGTCTCACAGATACGCAGTATTTT
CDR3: CASSFHGLAGGLTDTQYF

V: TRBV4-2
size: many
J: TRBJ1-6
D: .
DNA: TGTGCCAGCAGCCAAGATGGGGGCGGGGTGGGAGATTCACCCCTCCACTTT
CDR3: CASSQDGGGVGDSPLHF

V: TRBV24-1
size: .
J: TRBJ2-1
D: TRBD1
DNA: TGTGCCACCAGTGATTTGTACCCCGGGGGACAGGGTGTCAGGGATGAGCAGTTCTTC
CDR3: CATSDLYPGGQGVRDEQFF

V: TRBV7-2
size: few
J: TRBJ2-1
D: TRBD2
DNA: TGTGCCAGCAGCACACTAGCGGGGGGTGGCTACAATGAGCAGTTCTTC
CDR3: CASSTLAGGGYNEQFF

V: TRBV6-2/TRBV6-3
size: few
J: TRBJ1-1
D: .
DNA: TGTGCCAGCAGTTACGGGCAGGCGAACACTGAAGCTTTCTTT
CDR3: CASSYGQANTEAFF

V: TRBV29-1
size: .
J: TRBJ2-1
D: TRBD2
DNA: TGCAGCGCCGCCACTAGCGGCTCCTACAATGAGCAGTTCTTC
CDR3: CSAATSGSYNEQFF

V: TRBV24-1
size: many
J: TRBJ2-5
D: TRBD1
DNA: TGTGCCACCAGTGATTCCGGGACAGGGAAAGCAGAGACCCAGTACTTC
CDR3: CATSDSGTGKAETQYF

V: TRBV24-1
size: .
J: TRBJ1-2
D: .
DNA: TGTGCCACCAGTGATGGTCCCCGGGGCGGCTACACCTTC
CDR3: CATSDGPRGGYTF

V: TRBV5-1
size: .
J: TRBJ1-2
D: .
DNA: TGCGCCAGCAGACCTGGGTCCATCTATGGCTACACCTTC
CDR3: CASRPGSIYGYTF

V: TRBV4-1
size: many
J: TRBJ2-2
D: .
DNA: TGCGCCAGCCGGGACACGCAGAACACCGGGGAGCTGTTTTTT
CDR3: CASRDTQNTGELFF

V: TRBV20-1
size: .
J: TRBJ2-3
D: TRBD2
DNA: TGCAGTGCTTGGACTAGCGGGGGCCCCACAGATACGCAGTATTTT
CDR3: CSAWTSGGPTDTQYF

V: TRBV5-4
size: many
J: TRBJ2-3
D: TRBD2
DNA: TGTGCCAGCAGCTGGGTAGCGGGGTCCGGAAGCACAGATACGCAGTATTTT
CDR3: CASSWVAGSGSTDTQYF

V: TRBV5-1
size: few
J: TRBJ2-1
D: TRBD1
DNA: TGCGCCAGCAGCTTGGGGACAGGGGGCAGGGATGAGCAGTTCTTC
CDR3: CASSLGTGGRDEQFF

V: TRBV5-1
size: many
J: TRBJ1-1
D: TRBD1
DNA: TGCGCCAGCAGCTGGGACAGAGCGAATGAAGCTTTCTTT
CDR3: CASSWDRANEAFF

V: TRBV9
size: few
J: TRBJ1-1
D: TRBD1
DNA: TGTGCCAGCAGCCAAACAGGGGGCGGGAGAGCTTTCTTT
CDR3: CASSQTGGGRAFF

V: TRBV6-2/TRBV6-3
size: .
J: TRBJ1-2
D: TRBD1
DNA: TGTGCCAGCAGTTACTCCACCGGACAGGCTGAATATGGCTACACCTTC
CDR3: CASSYSTGQAEYGYTF

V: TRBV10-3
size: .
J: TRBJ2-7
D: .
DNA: TGTGCTAATCAACGGAGCGGAGGTTACGAGCAGTACTTC
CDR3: CANQRSGGYEQYF

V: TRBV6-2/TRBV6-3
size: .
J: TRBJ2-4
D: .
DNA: TGTGCCAGCAGTTACAGGGGCAAGGTCAAAAACATTCAGTACTTC
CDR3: CASSYRGKVKNIQYF

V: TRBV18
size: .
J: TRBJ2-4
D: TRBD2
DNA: TGTGCCAGCTCACCCCCGGGAGGTTGGCAAAACATTCAGTACTTC
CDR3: CASSPPGGWQNIQYF

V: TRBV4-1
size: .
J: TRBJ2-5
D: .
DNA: TGCGCCAGCAGCCAAGGATACAGGAAAGAGACCCAGTACTTC
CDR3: CASSQGYRKETQYF

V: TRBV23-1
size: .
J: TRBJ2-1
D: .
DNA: TGCGCCAGCAGTCGGGAATTCAGGATTTGCAATGAGCAGTTCTTC
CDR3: CASSREFRICNEQFF

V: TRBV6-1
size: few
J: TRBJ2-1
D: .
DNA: TGTGCCAGCAGTGACGTGGGGCCGGATGAGCAGTTCTTC
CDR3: CASSDVGPDEQFF

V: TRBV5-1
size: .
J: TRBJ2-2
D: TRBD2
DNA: TGCGCCAGCAGCATACAACTAGCGGGGGGGCCAGCCACCGGGGAGCTGTTTTTT
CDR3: CASSIQLAGGPATGELFF

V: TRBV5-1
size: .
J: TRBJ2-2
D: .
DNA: TGCGCCAGCAGCGGGTACAGGGTTGACACCGGGGAGCTGTTTTTT
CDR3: CASSGYRVDTGELFF

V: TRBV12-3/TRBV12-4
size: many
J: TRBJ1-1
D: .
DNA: TGTGCCAGCAGTCACCGGAGGGATGAAGCTTTCTTT
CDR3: CASSHRRDEAFF

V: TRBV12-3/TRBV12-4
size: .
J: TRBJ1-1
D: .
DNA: TGTGCCAGCAGTCCGGACGGAGCCCCTGAAGCTTTCTTT
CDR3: CASSPDGAPEAFF

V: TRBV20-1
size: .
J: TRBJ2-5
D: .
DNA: TGCAGTGCCCGCCGGCCGGGCCTCCAGGAGACCCAGTACTTC
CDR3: CSARRPGLQETQYF

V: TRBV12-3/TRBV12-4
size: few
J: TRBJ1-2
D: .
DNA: TGTGCCAGCAGTCCCAGTAAGGGAATAGGCTACACCTTC
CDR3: CASSPSKGIGYTF

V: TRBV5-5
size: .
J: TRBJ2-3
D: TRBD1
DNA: TGTGCCAGCAGCCCGGGACAGGGGTTGTATACGCAGTATTTT
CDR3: CASSPGQGLYTQYF

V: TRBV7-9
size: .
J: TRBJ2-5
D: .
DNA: TGTGCCAGCAGTACCTCACCCGACCAGTACTTC
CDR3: CASSTSPDQYF

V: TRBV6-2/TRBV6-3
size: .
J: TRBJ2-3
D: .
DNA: TGTGCCAGCGGTTACAGGGACTTCACAGATACGCAGTATTTT
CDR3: CASGYRDFTDTQYF